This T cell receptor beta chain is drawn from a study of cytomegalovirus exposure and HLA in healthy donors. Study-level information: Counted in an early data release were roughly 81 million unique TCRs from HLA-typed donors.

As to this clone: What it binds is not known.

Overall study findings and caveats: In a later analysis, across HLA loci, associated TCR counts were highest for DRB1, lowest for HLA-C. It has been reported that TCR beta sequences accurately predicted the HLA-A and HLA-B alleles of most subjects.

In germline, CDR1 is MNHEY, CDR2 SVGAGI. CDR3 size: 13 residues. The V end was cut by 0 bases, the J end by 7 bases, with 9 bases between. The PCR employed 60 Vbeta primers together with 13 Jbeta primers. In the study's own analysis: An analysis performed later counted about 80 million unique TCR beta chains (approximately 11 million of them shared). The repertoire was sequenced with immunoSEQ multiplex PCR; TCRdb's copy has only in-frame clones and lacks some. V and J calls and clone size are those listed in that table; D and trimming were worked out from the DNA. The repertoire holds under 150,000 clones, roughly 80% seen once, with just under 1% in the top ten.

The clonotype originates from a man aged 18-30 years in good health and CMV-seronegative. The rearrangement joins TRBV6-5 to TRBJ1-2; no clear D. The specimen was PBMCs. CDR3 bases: TGTGCCAGCAGTTACTCGCCTCCGCGTGGCTACACCTTC. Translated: CASSYSPPRGYTF.